The TCR beta chain described here comes from a study of regulatory T cells in long-lasting Graves disease. Time point noted: newly diagnosed GD, antithyroid drugs for less than 3 months. Making the TCR library involved RNA that had been extracted from PBMCs. CDR1 MDHEN and CDR2 SYDVKM come from the germline V gene. V was pared by 4 bases and J by 0 bases, with 16 bases between. This CDR3 comprises 17 residues. In this sample, this clonotype turned up many times. According to the study, TCR beta libraries were built with iRepertoire HTBI primers and CDR3-region Arm-PCR. As originally analysed: The study identified roughly 59 TRBV and 13 to 15 TRBJ segments across samples. TCRdb reprocessed the multiplex PCR reads with MiXCR, giving one entry per CDR3 protein. The V and J calls reflect TCRdb's pipeline rather than the authors' work. Of 400,000 to 500,000 distinct CDR3 sequences in the sample, about a sixth were seen once.

This sample also appeared in a second study, on T cells in Graves' hyperthyroidism and ophthalmopathy.

This chain uses TRBV28 with TRBJ2-4; tentatively, D is TRBD2 (6 bases). The sample here was peripheral blood mononuclear cells (PBMCs), taken at new diagnosis, from a patient treated with antithyroid drugs. The TCR sequence derives from a woman in her thirties with Graves disease. The CDR3 DNA follows: TGTGCCAGCAGTTCTCAAGGACTAACCATAGCCAAAAACATTCAGTACTTC. Translating it yields CASSSQGLTIAKNIQYF.